This T cell receptor beta chain was identified during a study of cytomegalovirus exposure and HLA in healthy donors. About the research overall: The early release's HLA-typed donors yielded roughly 85 million unique TCRs.

The PCR had 60 Vbeta and 13 Jbeta primers. Authors' methods: Approximately 79 million unique TCR beta chains, some 9.9 million of them shared, were counted by a later analysis. Here immunoSEQ multiplex PCR was the method, and the copy in TCRdb shows in-frame clones only, minus some. V, J and clone size were drawn from that table, and D and trimming were deduced from the DNA. The repertoire includes tens of thousands of clones, around 76% of them detected once, and 5.5% to 6% sits in the top ten. The specimen sequenced was PBMCs. This clonotype originated in a man aged 18 to 29 in good health and CMV-seropositive.

CDR3: CASSPGLFPGNTIYF. CDR3 DNA: TGTGCCAGCAGCCCCGGACTCTTTCCTGGAAACACCATATATTTT. V is TRBV14 and J is TRBJ1-3, with no clear D. The CDR3 is 15 amino acids. Trimming cost V 4 bases and J 2 bases, with 12 bases left between them. The V gene's germline CDR1 is SGHDN and CDR2 FVKESK.